Shown below are 18 T cell receptor beta chains from a single sample sequenced in a study of OX40 agonist ivuxolimab in advanced cancers. Method: immunoSEQ multiplex PCR; TCRdb's copy keeps in-frame clones and lacks some. The data contain over 65,000 clones, over 70% of them seen just once; the ten biggest clones take up under 7%. The sequencing used CD4+ or CD8+ T cells sorted from blood, collected in a trial of the OX40 agonist ivuxolimab. These TCRs come from an adult with an advanced solid tumor such as melanoma, head and neck, liver or kidney cancer.

V usage is TRBV5-4 and J usage is TRBJ2-7; the D is unclear. Germline CDR1 and CDR2: SGHNT and YYREEE (reference sequence). The CDR3 covers 14 residues. Between the trimmed V and J ends, which lost 1 base and 5 bases, there was a span of 13 bases. CDR3 nucleotides: TGTGCCAGCAGCTTGTCGGCAGGAATGAACGAGCAGTACTTC. Encoded protein: CASSLSAGMNEQYF.

The chain combines TRBV29-1 with TRBJ2-5; weak D call: TRBD1 (5 bases). The V end lost 3 bases, the J end lost 2 bases, and 10 bases lay between the germline ends. This CDR3 comprises 13 residues. Germline loops: CDR1 SQVTM, CDR2 ANQGSEA. The CDR3 coding sequence is TGCAGCGTTGAGGGGCTTCGACAAGAGACCCAGTACTTC. It translates to CSVEGLRQETQYF.

The sample holds a few counts of this clone. The gene calls are TRBV5-6 and TRBJ2-7; 11 nucleotides line up with TRBD1. Germline V lookup: CDR1 SGHDT, CDR2 YYEEEE. Trimming at V came to 3 bases and at J to 2 bases, leaving 4 bases not matched to a gene. This CDR3 contains 15 residues. The CDR3 loop reads CASSWDRGTTYEQYV. Here the CDR3 DNA reads TGTGCCAGCAGCTGGGACAGGGGGACCACCTACGAGCAGTACGTC.

This chain uses TRBV10-3 with TRBJ2-3, with D uncertain. CDR1 ENHRY and CDR2 SYGVKD come from the germline V gene. Trimming stripped 4 bases from V and 2 bases from J, with 4 bases between. This CDR3 is built from 12 residues. CDR3: CAISGDTDTQYF. CDR3 DNA: TGTGCCATCAGTGGAGACACAGATACGCAGTATTTT.

The V and J genes are TRBV6-5 and TRBJ2-7; TRBD2 matches 7 bases. This CDR3 comprises 15 residues. Germline CDR1 reads MNHEY; CDR2 reads SVGAGI. The junction had 11 bases not matched to a gene; V was cut back by 6 bases and J by 3 bases. The CDR3 coding sequence is TGTGCCAGCAGCCCCCCGGGGGGTCTGGTCTACGAGCAGTACTTC. This translates into CASSPPGGLVYEQYF.

This clone has more than one count but fewer than ten. The CDR3 sequence: CASTEGAFTGELFF. In DNA form, the CDR3 reads TGTGCCAGCACCGAAGGGGCTTTCACCGGGGAGCTGTTTTTT. The chain joins TRBV7-9 to TRBJ2-2, with D perhaps matching TRBD1 (5 bases). The CDR3 totals 14 residues. V was cut by 7 bases and J by 4 bases, with 13 bases left in between. Germline V gene data show CDR1 as SEHNR and CDR2 as FQNEAQ (reference sequence).

The rearrangement links TRBV30 to TRBJ2-7; TRBD2 agrees at 13 bases. The ends lost 0 bases at V and 5 bases at J; junction bases unmatched: 13. The CDR3 contains 18 residues. Germline V gene lookup returns CDR1 GTSNPN and CDR2 SVGIG (reference sequence). In DNA, the CDR3 is TGTGCCTGGAGTGTAGATCGGACTAGCGGGAGTTTGAGCAACGAGCAGTACTTC. Protein product: CAWSVDRTSGSLSNEQYF.

The gene calls are TRBV10-2 and TRBJ1-1, with D hard to call. This CDR3 has 15 residues. CDR1 is WSHSY and CDR2 is SAAADI in the germline V gene. The V end was cut by 5 bases, the J end by 2 bases, with 15 bases between. The CDR3 region is CASSYSGRENTEAFF. CDR3 DNA: TGCGCCAGCAGTTACAGTGGACGGGAAAACACTGAAGCTTTCTTT.

The V call is TRBV28, the J call TRBJ1-5; D ambiguous. V lost 3 bases to trimming and J lost 4 bases, with 13 bases between them. Germline assignment: CDR1 MDHEN and CDR2 SYDVKM. The CDR3 spans 15 residues. The CDR3 loop reads CASSFEGGRNQPQHF. The CDR3 DNA reads TGTGCCAGCAGTTTTGAGGGTGGCAGAAATCAGCCCCAGCATTTT.

The V and J genes are TRBV19 and TRBJ2-3; no clear D gene. CDR1 LNHDA and CDR2 SQIVND come from the germline V gene (reference sequence). The length of the CDR3 is 15 residues. The V end lost 2 bases, the J end lost 0 bases, and 9 bases lay between the germline ends. CDR3 region: CASSIRTTSTDTQYF. CDR3 coding DNA: TGTGCCAGTAGTATAAGAACCACTAGCACAGATACGCAGTATTTT.

The V call is TRBV5-1, the J call TRBJ1-5; D gene ambiguous. There are 15 residues in the CDR3. Trimming shortened V by 3 bases and J by 0 bases, and 10 bases separated the two germline ends. Germline lookup yields CDR1 SGHRS and CDR2 YFSETQ. The CDR3, as DNA: TGCGCCAGCAGCTCCGGCCAGGATAGCAATCAGCCCCAGCATTTT. Its protein is CASSSGQDSNQPQHF.

This rearrangement joins TRBV5-5 to TRBJ1-2; 8 bases align to TRBD1. CDR1 and CDR2 (germline): SGHKS, YYEKEE (reference sequence). Trimming took 0 bases from V and 6 from J; bases not matched to a gene: 4. This CDR3 spans 14 amino acids. Here the CDR3 reads CASSLAGTGHGYTF. The CDR3 DNA follows: TGTGCCAGCAGCTTGGCCGGGACAGGTCATGGCTACACCTTC.

V gene TRBV28 combines with J gene TRBJ2-7; D remains unclear. V gave up 5 bases and J gave up 3 bases, with 11 bases separating them. Per the germline V gene, CDR1 is MDHEN and CDR2 is SYDVKM. The CDR3 runs to 13 residues. The CDR3 bases are TGTGCCAGCAGTGCACCGACCAACTACGAGCAGTACTTC. Its translation is CASSAPTNYEQYF.

This chain's CDR3 is CASSQDGRGGTGELFF. DNA for the CDR3: TGCGCCAGCAGCCAAGATGGAAGGGGAGGAACCGGGGAGCTGTTTTTT. This chain connects TRBV4-1 to TRBJ2-2; possibly TRBD2 for D (6 bases). V dropped 0 bases and J dropped 5 bases, with 13 bases sitting between them. CDR3 length: 16 amino acids. Germline V gives CDR1 MGHRA, CDR2 YSYEKL.

The chain recombines TRBV6-4 with TRBJ2-1, with TRBD1 matching 7 bases. J lost 1 base, V lost 3 bases, and 6 bases had no gene match. CDR1 is MRHNA and CDR2 is SNTAGT in the germline V gene. The CDR3 has 16 amino acids. This chain's CDR3 is CASSDTGATSYNEQFF. DNA of the CDR3: TGTGCCAGCAGTGATACAGGGGCGACTTCCTACAATGAGCAGTTCTTC.

The rearrangement uses TRBV7-9 and TRBJ2-1, with a possible D match to TRBD1 (6 bases). Germline CDR1 reads SEHNR; CDR2 reads FQNEAQ (reference sequence). The CDR3 sequence is 16 residues long. Trimming removed 2 bases from V and 5 bases from J, with 16 bases in between. CDR3 protein: CASSLFRGVVHNEQFF. The DNA of the CDR3 is TGTGCCAGCAGCTTATTCAGGGGTGTGGTACACAATGAGCAGTTCTTC.

Only one count was recorded for this clone. The rearrangement joins TRBV6-5 to TRBJ2-7; D remains unclear. The CDR3 contains 15 residues. Germline CDR1 and CDR2: MNHEY and SVGAGI. Deletions cut 1 base from V and 0 bases from J, with 10 bases between. CDR3 coding DNA: TGTGCCAGCAGTTACTACCGCCGGCCCTCCTACGAGCAGTACTTC. Protein sequence: CASSYYRRPSYEQYF.

As DNA, the CDR3 is TGTGCCAGCAGAACGAGGACTAGCGGATACAATGAGCAGTTCTTC. Translating gives CASRTRTSGYNEQFF. V gene TRBV6-5 combines with J gene TRBJ2-1; 10 nucleotides match TRBD2. Germline V gene sequence: CDR1 MNHEY, CDR2 SVGAGI. The CDR3 sequence is 15 residues long. The V gene end was trimmed by 6 bases and the J gene end by 4 bases; junction bases not matched to a gene: 6.